The table lists the clone carrying this TCR beta chain with a count of one. This entry belongs to a study of blood T cell repertoires in COVID-19. Whole-study context: Both acute and convalescent COVID-19 samples were obtained from the United States, Italy and Spain. Sample material is recorded as cDNA or gDNA derived from T cells, B-cell-depleted T cells, or PBMCs.

Original handling: Amplification of reference gene primers provided the estimated nucleated cell counts. Some clones are missing from TCRdb's copy, which holds only in-frame ones; the method was immunoSEQ multiplex PCR. V, J and clone size are those of that table, while D and trimming were read from the DNA. The data contain about 70,000 clones, about 81% of them singletons. Germline lookup yields CDR1 MNHEY and CDR2 SVGEGT. The V gene end was trimmed by 6 bases and the J gene end by 3 bases; junction bases not matched to a gene: 16. This CDR3 is built from 17 residues. Sequencing was carried out using peripheral blood. This receptor was obtained from a man aged 80 or over with acute or convalescent COVID-19. This chain links TRBV6-2 or TRBV6-3 with TRBJ2-7; TRBD2 matches 8 bases. CDR3 region: CASSRRLATQHGYEQYF. CDR3 sequence (DNA): TGTGCCAGCAGCCGTAGACTAGCGACACAACATGGCTACGAGCAGTACTTC.